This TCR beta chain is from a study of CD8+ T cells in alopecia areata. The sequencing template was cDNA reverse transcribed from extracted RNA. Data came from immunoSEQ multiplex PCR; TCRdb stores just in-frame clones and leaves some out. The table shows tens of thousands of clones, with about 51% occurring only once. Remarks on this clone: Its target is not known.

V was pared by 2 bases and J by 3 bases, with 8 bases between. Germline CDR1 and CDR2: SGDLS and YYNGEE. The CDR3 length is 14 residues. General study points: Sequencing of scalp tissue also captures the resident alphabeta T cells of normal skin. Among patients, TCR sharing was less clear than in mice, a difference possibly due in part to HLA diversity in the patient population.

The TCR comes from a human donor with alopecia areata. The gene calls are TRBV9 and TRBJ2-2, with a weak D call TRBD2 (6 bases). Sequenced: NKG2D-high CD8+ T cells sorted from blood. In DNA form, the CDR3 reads TGTGCCAGCAGCGTGGAGGGGTACACCGGGGAGCTGTTTTTT. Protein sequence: CASSVEGYTGELFF.